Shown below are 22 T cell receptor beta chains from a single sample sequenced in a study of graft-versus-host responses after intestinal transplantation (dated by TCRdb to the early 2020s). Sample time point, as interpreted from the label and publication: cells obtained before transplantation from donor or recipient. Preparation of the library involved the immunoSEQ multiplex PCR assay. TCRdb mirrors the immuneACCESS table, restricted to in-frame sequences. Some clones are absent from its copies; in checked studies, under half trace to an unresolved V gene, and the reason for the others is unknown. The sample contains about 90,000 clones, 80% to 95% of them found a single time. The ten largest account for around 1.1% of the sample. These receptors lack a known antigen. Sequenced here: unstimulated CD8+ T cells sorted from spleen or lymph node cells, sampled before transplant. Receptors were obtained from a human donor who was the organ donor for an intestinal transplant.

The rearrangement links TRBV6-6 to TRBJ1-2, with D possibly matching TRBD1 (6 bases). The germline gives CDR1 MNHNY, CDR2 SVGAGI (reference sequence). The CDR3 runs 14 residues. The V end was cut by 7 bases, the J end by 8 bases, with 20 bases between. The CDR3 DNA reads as TGTGCCAGCACTAAAACAGGGCGCCCCGTCGGCTACACCTTC. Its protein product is CASTKTGRPVGYTF.

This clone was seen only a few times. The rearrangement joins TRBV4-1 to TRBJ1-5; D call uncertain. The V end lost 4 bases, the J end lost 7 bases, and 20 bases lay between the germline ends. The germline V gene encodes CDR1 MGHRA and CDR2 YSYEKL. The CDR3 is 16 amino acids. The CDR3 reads CASSRLASGLGQPQHF. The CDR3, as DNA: TGCGCCAGCAGCCGGCTAGCGTCCGGGTTGGGACAGCCCCAGCATTTT.

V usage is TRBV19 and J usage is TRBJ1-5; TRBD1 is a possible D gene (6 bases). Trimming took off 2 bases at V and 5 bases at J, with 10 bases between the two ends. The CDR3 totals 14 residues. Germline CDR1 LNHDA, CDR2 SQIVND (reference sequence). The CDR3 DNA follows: TGTGCCAGTAGTATATTAGCAGGGGATCAGCCCCAGCATTTT. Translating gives CASSILAGDQPQHF. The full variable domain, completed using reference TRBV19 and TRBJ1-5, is DGGITQSPKYLFRKEGQNVTLSCEQNLNHDAMYWYRQDPGQGLRLIYYSQIVNDFQKGDIAEGYSVSREKKESFPLTVTSAQKNPTAFYLCASSILAGDQPQHFGDGTRLSIL.

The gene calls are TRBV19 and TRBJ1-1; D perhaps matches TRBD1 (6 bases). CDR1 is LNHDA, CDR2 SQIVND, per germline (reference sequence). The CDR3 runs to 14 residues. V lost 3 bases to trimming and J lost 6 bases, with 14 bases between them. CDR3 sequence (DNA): TGTGCCAGTAGTATCTGGGGGCAAGGGCCTGAAGCTTTCTTT. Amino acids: CASSIWGQGPEAFF.

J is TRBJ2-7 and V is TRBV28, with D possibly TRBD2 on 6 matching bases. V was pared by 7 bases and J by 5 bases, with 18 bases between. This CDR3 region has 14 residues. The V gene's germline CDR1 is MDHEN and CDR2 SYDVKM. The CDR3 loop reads CASTTVREGHEQYF. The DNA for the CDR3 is TGTGCCAGCACCACGGTGCGGGAAGGTCACGAGCAGTACTTC.

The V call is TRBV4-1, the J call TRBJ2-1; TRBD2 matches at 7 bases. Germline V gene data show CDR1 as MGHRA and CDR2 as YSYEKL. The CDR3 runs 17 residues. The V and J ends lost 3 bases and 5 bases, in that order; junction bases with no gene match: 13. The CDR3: CASSQDPSSGINNEQFF. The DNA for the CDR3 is TGCGCCAGCAGCCAGGATCCGTCTAGCGGAATAAACAATGAGCAGTTCTTC.

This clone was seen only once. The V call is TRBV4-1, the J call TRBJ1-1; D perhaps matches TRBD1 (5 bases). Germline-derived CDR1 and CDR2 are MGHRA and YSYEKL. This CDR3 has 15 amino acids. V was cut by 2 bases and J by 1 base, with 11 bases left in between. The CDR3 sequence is CASSQTATENTEAFF. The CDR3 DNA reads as TGCGCCAGCAGCCAAACCGCGACAGAGAACACTGAAGCTTTCTTT.

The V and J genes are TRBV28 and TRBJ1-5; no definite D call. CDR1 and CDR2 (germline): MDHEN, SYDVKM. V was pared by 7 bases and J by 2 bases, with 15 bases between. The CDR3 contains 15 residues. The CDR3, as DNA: TGTGCCAGCACCATCAGAGAGGGAGGCAATCAGCCCCAGCATTTT. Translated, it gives CASTIREGGNQPQHF.

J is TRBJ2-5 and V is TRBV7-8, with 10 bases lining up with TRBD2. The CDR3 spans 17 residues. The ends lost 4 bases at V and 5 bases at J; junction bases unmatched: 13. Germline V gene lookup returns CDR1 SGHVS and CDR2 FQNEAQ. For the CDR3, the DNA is TGTGCCAGCAGCTCGGGGGTAGCGGGAGGCCTGGGGGAGACCCAGTACTTC. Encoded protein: CASSSGVAGGLGETQYF.

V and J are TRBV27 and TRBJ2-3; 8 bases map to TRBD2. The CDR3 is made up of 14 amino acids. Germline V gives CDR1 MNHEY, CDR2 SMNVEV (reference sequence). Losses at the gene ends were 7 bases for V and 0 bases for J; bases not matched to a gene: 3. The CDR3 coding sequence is TGTGCCAGCAAGAAGCGGGGGAGCACAGATACGCAGTATTTT. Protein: CASKKRGSTDTQYF.

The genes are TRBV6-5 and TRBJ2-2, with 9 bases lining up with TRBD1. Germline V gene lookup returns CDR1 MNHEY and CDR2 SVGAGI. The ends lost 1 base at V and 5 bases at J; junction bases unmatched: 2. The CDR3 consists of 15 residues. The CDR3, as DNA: TGTGCCAGCAGTTACTGGGACAGGGTTACCGGGGAGCTGTTTTTT. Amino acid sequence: CASSYWDRVTGELFF.

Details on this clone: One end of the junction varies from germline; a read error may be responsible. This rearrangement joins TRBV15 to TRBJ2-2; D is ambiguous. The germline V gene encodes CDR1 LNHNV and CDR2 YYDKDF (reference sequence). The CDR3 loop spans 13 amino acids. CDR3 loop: CATSRGDTRELFF. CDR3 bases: TGTGCCACCAGCCGAGGAGACACCAGGGAGCTGTTTTTT.

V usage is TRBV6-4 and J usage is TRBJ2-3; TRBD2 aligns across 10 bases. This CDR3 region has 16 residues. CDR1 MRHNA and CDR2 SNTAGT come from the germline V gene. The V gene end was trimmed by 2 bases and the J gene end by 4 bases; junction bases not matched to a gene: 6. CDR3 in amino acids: CASSDIAGGLADTQYF. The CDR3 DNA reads TGTGCCAGCAGTGACATAGCGGGGGGTCTGGCAGATACGCAGTATTTT.

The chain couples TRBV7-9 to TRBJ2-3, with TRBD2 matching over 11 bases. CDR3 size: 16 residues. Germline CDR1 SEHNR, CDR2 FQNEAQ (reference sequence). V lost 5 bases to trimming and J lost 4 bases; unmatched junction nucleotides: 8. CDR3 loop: CASSRSGRAVSDTQYF. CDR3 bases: TGTGCCAGCAGCCGTAGCGGGAGGGCAGTGTCAGATACGCAGTATTTT.

CDR3 in DNA: TGTGCCAGCAGTCCACAGGGGAACGAGCAGTACTTC. Amino acids: CASSPQGNEQYF. V usage is TRBV6-6 and J usage is TRBJ2-7, with TRBD1 matching 7 bases. There are 12 residues in the CDR3. Germline V gene data show CDR1 as MNHNY and CDR2 as SVGAGI (reference sequence). J was trimmed by 5 bases and V by 5 bases; bases with no gene match: 3.

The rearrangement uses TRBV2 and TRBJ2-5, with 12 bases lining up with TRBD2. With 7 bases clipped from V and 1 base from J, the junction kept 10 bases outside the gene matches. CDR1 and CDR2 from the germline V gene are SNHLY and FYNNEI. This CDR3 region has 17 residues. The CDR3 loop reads CASTPPGLAGRQETQYF. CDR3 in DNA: TGTGCCAGCACTCCACCGGGACTAGCGGGCCGCCAAGAGACCCAGTACTTC.

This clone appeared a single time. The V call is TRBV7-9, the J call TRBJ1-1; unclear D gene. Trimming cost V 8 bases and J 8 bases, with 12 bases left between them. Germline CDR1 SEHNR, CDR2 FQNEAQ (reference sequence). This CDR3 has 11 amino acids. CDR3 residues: CASLSQEEAFF. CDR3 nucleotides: TGTGCCAGCCTCTCCCAAGAGGAAGCTTTCTTT.

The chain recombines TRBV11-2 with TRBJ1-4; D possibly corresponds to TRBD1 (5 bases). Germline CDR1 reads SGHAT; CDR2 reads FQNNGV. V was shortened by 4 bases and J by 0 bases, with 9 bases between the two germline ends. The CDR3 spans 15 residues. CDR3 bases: TGTGCCAGCAGCTCAGGGTGGGCAACTAATGAAAAACTGTTTTTT. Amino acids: CASSSGWATNEKLFF.

This chain's CDR3 is CASSLRRRNSRETQYF. Here the CDR3 DNA reads TGCGCCAGCAGCTTGAGACGACGCAACAGCCGGGAGACCCAGTACTTC. The V gene is TRBV5-1, the J gene TRBJ2-5; D ambiguous. The CDR3 is 16 amino acids. Germline V gene data show CDR1 as SGHRS and CDR2 as YFSETQ. V lost 1 base, J lost 5 bases, and 18 bases lay in between.

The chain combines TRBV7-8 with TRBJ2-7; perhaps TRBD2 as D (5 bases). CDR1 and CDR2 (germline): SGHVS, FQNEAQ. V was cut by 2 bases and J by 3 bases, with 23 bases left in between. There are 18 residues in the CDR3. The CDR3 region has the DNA TGTGCCAGCAGCTTAACCCCGGGTGGAGCGGCCCCCTTCTACGAGCAGTACTTC. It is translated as CASSLTPGGAAPFYEQYF.

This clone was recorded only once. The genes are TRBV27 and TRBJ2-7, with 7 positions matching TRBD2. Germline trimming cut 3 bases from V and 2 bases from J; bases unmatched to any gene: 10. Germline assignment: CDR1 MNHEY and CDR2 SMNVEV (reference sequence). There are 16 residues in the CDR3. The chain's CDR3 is CASSLGGGMAPYEQYF. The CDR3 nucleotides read TGTGCCAGCAGTTTGGGGGGAGGGATGGCTCCCTACGAGCAGTACTTC.

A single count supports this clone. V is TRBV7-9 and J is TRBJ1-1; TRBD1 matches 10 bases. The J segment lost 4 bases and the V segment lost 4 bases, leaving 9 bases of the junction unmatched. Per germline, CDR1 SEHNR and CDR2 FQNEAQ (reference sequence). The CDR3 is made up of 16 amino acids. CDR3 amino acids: CASSSTGGGWGTEAFF. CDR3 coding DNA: TGTGCCAGCAGCTCGACAGGGGGCGGATGGGGCACTGAAGCTTTCTTT.